Sequencing of this T cell receptor beta chain was carried out in a study of shared clonotypes between healthy human individuals. Germline loops: CDR1 MGHRA, CDR2 YSYEKL. Trimming pared 0 bases from V and 6 bases from J, leaving 8 bases between. The CDR3 is 13 residues long. At deep level, the assay was performed. Sequencing used immunoSEQ multiplex PCR; TCRdb keeps in-frame clones, though not all of them. The table shows 2.3 million or so clones, with more than 80% occurring only once. Sequencing used naive CD4+ T cells from PBMCs. The sample's subset: CD45RA+ positively selected. The TCR originated in a man aged 18 to 35 in good health. Some clones in this sample may be carry-over from other donors' samples. The rearrangement uses TRBV4-1 and TRBJ1-2; D is undetermined. CDR3 bases: TGCGCCAGCAGCCAAGAATACGGAGATGGCTACACCTTC. Amino acid sequence: CASSQEYGDGYTF.